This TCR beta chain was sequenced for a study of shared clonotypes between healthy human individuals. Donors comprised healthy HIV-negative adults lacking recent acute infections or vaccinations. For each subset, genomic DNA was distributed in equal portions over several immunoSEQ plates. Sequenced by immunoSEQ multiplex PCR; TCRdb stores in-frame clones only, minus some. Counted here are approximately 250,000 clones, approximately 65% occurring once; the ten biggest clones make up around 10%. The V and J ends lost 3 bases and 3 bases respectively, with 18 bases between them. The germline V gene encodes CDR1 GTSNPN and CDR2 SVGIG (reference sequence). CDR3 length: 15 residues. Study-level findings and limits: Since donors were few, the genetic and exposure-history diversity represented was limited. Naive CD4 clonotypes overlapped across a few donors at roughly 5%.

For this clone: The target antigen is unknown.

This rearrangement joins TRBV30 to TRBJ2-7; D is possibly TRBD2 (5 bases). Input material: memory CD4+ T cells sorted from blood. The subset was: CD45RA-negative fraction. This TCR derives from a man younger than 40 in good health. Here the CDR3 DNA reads TGTGCCTGGAGAGCCGCAGCGGCAGGTAACTACGAGCAGTACTTC. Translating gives CAWRAAAAGNYEQYF. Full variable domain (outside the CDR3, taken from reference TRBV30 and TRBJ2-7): SQTIHQWPATLVQPVGSPLSLECTVEGTSNPNLYWYRQAAGRGLQLLFYSVGIGQISSEVPQNLSASRPQDRQFILSSKKLLLSDSGFYLCAWRAAAAGNYEQYFGPGTRLTVT.